The 30 T cell receptor beta chains reported below all come from one sample, sequenced in a study of cytomegalovirus exposure and HLA in healthy donors (dated by TCRdb to 2015 to 2018). Receptors were amplified or captured by the immunoSEQ multiplex PCR assay. For the multiplex PCR, a mixture combining 60 forward primers for TCR Vbeta segments and 13 reverse primers for TCR Jbeta segments was used. TCRdb retrieved this table from immuneACCESS and kept in-frame rearrangements only. Not all clones are present; in checked studies, unresolved V genes account for under half, and no reason is known for the remainder. The sample profile shows 200,000 to 250,000 clones; 77% of them were found once. The leading ten clones occupy around 2.8% of the sample. The sample taken for sequencing was PBMCs. Receptor source: a woman aged 55-69 years in good health and CMV-seropositive.

The V gene is TRBV19, the J gene TRBJ2-3, with D perhaps TRBD1 (5 bases). The germline V gene encodes CDR1 LNHDA and CDR2 SQIVND (reference sequence). V was pared by 11 bases and J by 0 bases, with 9 bases between. This CDR3 has 12 residues. CDR3 coding DNA: TGTGCCTCAACAGGAAGCACAGATACGCAGTATTTT. Its translation is CASTGSTDTQYF. The full variable domain, its missing parts supplied by reference TRBV19 and TRBJ2-3, is DGGITQSPKYLFRKEGQNVTLSCEQNLNHDAMYWYRQDPGQGLRLIYYSQIVNDFQKGDIAEGYSVSREKKESFPLTVTSAQKNPTAFYLCASTGSTDTQYFGPGTRLTVL.

The chain is built from TRBV4-1 and TRBJ1-2; TRBD1 might be the D (5 bases). Deletions cut 0 bases from V and 1 base from J, with 12 bases between. The CDR3 is 16 amino acids. The germline CDR1 and CDR2 sequences are MGHRA and YSYEKL. The CDR3 DNA reads TGCGCCAGCAGCCAAGATGCGCAGGGCCTTAACTATGGCTACACCTTC. This codes for CASSQDAQGLNYGYTF.

In its sample, this clone was seen a few times. The chain carries TRBV2 and TRBJ1-1; 8 nucleotides match TRBD1. The CDR3 length is 13 residues. The V gene end was trimmed by 6 bases and the J gene end by 6 bases; junction bases not matched to a gene: 6. Germline loops: CDR1 SNHLY, CDR2 FYNNEI. CDR3 region: CASRADRGAEAFF. The CDR3 coding sequence is TGTGCCAGCAGGGCCGACAGGGGAGCTGAAGCTTTCTTT. Filled out from reference TRBV2 and TRBJ1-1, the complete variable domain reads EPEVTQTPSHQVTQMGQEVILRCVPISNHLYFYWYRQILGQKVEFLVSFYNNEISEKSEIFDDQFSVERPDGSNFTLKIRSTKLEDSAMYFCASRADRGAEAFFGQGTRLTVV.

The genes are TRBV30 and TRBJ1-5, with D hard to call. CDR3 length: 14 amino acids. Germline assignment: CDR1 GTSNPN and CDR2 SVGIG (reference sequence). Trimming stripped 3 bases from V and 0 bases from J, with 9 bases between. This CDR3 reads CAWSPTDSNQPQHF. CDR3 coding DNA: TGTGCCTGGAGCCCTACAGATAGCAATCAGCCCCAGCATTTT.

This clone was counted only a few times. V is TRBV6-4 and J is TRBJ2-7, with D possibly TRBD1 on 6 matching bases. This CDR3 has 11 amino acids. Trimming took off 6 bases at V and 5 bases at J, with 8 bases between the two ends. Germline assignment: CDR1 MRHNA and CDR2 SNTAGT. The CDR3 DNA sequence: TGTGCCAGCAGGTACAGGGACGAGCAGTACTTC. This gives the protein CASRYRDEQYF.

V gene TRBV6-1 combines with J gene TRBJ2-7; D is possibly TRBD1 (6 bases). The length of the CDR3 is 15 residues. Germline values: CDR1 MNHNS, CDR2 SASEGT. V was pared by 0 bases and J by 5 bases, with 14 bases between. The CDR3 protein is CASSEAKAGEHEQYF. The DNA for the CDR3 is TGTGCCAGCAGTGAAGCGAAGGCAGGGGAGCACGAGCAGTACTTC.

For the CDR3, the DNA is TGTGCCAGCAGTACTAGCGGGAGGGCCAACAATGAGCAGTTCTTC. Translation gives CASSTSGRANNEQFF. The chain carries TRBV6-1 and TRBJ2-1; 13 positions match TRBD2. Losses at the gene ends were 5 bases for V and 5 bases for J; bases not matched to a gene: 3. Germline V gene sequence: CDR1 MNHNS, CDR2 SASEGT. The CDR3 is made up of 15 amino acids.

The CDR3 loop is CASSNGIMNTEAFF. In DNA form, the CDR3 reads TGTGCCAGCAGCAACGGGATTATGAACACTGAAGCTTTCTTT. The genes are TRBV6-5 and TRBJ1-1; D is unclear. Trimming stripped 6 bases from V and 0 bases from J, with 11 bases between. This CDR3 has 14 amino acids. CDR1 is MNHEY, CDR2 SVGAGI, per germline.

This clone showed up just a few times. The chain uses TRBV5-4 and TRBJ2-7, with D perhaps TRBD1 (6 bases). CDR1 is SGHNT, CDR2 YYREEE, per germline (reference sequence). V was clipped by 0 bases and J by 0 bases, with 13 bases between them. The CDR3 is made up of 16 amino acids. CDR3 nucleotides: TGTGCCAGCAGCTTGGAAAGTGGACAGAGCTCCTACGAGCAGTACTTC. Residues: CASSLESGQSSYEQYF.

The chain uses TRBV5-6 and TRBJ2-5; the D is unclear. Germline V gene lookup returns CDR1 SGHDT and CDR2 YYEEEE. CDR3 length: 14 amino acids. V lost 1 base and J lost 1, with 8 bases in between. The CDR3 DNA sequence: TGTGCCAGCAGCTTGCCAGAGCGCCAAGAGACCCAGTACTTC. As protein: CASSLPERQETQYF.

The chain couples TRBV5-5 to TRBJ2-5; weak D call: TRBD2 (5 bases). The CDR3 sequence is 16 residues long. V shed 4 bases and J shed 2 bases, with 18 bases lying between them. Germline lookup yields CDR1 SGHKS and CDR2 YYEKEE (reference sequence). The CDR3 nucleotides read TGTGCCAGCAGCGACCGAACCGGACTGGTTCAAGAGACCCAGTACTTC. This codes for CASSDRTGLVQETQYF.

This chain joins TRBV4-2 and TRBJ2-3, with D possibly being TRBD2 (6 bases). The CDR3 totals 16 residues. V was cut by 4 bases and J by 2 bases, with 16 bases left in between. CDR1 is LGHNA, CDR2 YNFKEQ, per germline. CDR3 DNA: TGTGCCAGCAGCCGCTCGGGACTCAGGAACACAGATACGCAGTATTTT. This gives the protein CASSRSGLRNTDTQYF.

The chain combines TRBV7-8 with TRBJ2-7; 7 positions match TRBD1. The CDR3 has 17 residues. V dropped 1 base and J dropped 4; count of bases not matched to a gene: 13. Germline V gene data show CDR1 as SGHVS and CDR2 as FQNEAQ. The CDR3 spells CASSLGVSGDRPYEQYF. CDR3 DNA: TGTGCCAGCAGCTTAGGGGTATCCGGGGACAGACCGTACGAGCAGTACTTC. The entire variable domain, with the rest obtained from reference TRBV7-8 and TRBJ2-7, is as follows: GAGVSQSPRYKVAKRGQDVALRCDPISGHVSLFWYQQALGQGPEFLTYFQNEAQLDKSGLPSDRFFAERPEGSVSTLKIQRTQQEDSAVYLCASSLGVSGDRPYEQYFGPGTRLTVT.

This chain connects TRBV6-5 to TRBJ1-5; a possible D gene is TRBD1 (5 bases). Looked up from germline, CDR1 is MNHEY and CDR2 is SVGAGI. CDR3 size: 14 residues. V was trimmed by 3 bases and J by 5 bases, leaving 11 bases between them. CDR3 bases: TGTGCCAGCAGTTATGGGTGGGGGGATCAGCCCCAGCATTTT. This sequence encodes CASSYGWGDQPQHF.

This clone was counted only a few times. The rearrangement links TRBV25-1 to TRBJ1-1; 8 bases match TRBD1. CDR1 and CDR2 from the germline V gene are MGHDK and SYGVNS. The CDR3 length is 13 residues. V was pared by 3 bases and J by 10 bases, with 7 bases of the junction left unmatched. The CDR3 is CASSDQDRVGAFF. CDR3 sequence (DNA): TGTGCCAGCAGTGATCAGGACAGGGTGGGAGCTTTCTTT. The entire variable domain, with the rest obtained from reference TRBV25-1 and TRBJ1-1, is as follows: EADIYQTPRYLVIGTGKKITLECSQTMGHDKMYWYQQDPGMELHLIHYSYGVNSTEKGDLSSESTVSRIRTEHFPLTLESARPSHTSQYLCASSDQDRVGAFFGQGTRLTVV.

V gene TRBV5-6 combines with J gene TRBJ1-6; the match to TRBD1 covers 9 bases. CDR1 SGHDT and CDR2 YYEEEE come from the germline V gene. The CDR3 runs to 16 residues. Trimming at V came to 4 bases and at J to 10 bases, leaving 12 bases not matched to a gene. CDR3 DNA sequence: TGTGCCAGCAGCGAGAACAGGGGGCGAAGGGACTCACCCCTCCACTTT. Translation gives CASSENRGRRDSPLHF.

As regards this clone: Germline is not matched at one junction end, which may reflect a read error. The chain links TRBV5-1 to TRBJ2-7, with D perhaps TRBD1 (6 bases). The CDR3 contains 12 residues. Germline CDR1 is SGHRS and CDR2 is YFSETQ. In DNA, the CDR3 is TGCGCCAGCAGCTTGGATAGGGGACACCCGTTGTTC. Translation: CASSLDRGHPLF.

Remarks on this clone: This CDR3 is also generated by other DNA sequences in the sample. The chain uses TRBV5-1 and TRBJ2-5, with D unclear. This CDR3 contains 11 residues. Germline V lookup: CDR1 SGHRS, CDR2 YFSETQ. Trimming removed 4 bases from V and 4 bases from J, with 5 bases in between. The DNA of the CDR3 is TGCGCCAGCAGCCCGGGAGAGACCCAGTACTTC. It encodes CASSPGETQYF.

This chain joins TRBV7-2 and TRBJ1-6; D may be TRBD1 (5 bases). Per the germline V gene, CDR1 is SGHTA and CDR2 is FQGNSA. Trimming removed 2 bases from V and 9 bases from J, with 14 bases in between. CDR3 length: 15 amino acids. Here the CDR3 reads CASSLMGGQRSPLHF. The CDR3 nucleotides are TGTGCCAGCAGCTTAATGGGGGGTCAGCGTTCACCCCTCCACTTT.

The rearrangement links TRBV7-2 to TRBJ1-1; 10 bases are shared with TRBD1. This CDR3 has 14 amino acids. CDR1 is SGHTA, CDR2 FQGNSA, per germline. V was clipped by 4 bases and J by 6 bases; unmatched bases: 5. The CDR3 loop is CASSSTGGFPEAFF. CDR3 bases: TGTGCCAGCAGCTCGACAGGGGGCTTCCCTGAAGCTTTCTTT.

This clone was counted between two and nine times. The J gene is TRBJ2-1, the V gene TRBV5-6, with D possibly TRBD2 on 5 matching bases. V was trimmed by 0 bases and J by 8 bases, leaving 9 bases between them. CDR1 is SGHDT, CDR2 YYEEEE, per germline. The CDR3 is 13 amino acids. CDR3 DNA: TGTGCCAGCAGCTTGGCAAACGGGGATGAGCAGTTCTTC. This codes for CASSLANGDEQFF.

The chain couples TRBV10-1 to TRBJ1-5; D ambiguous. Between the trimmed V and J ends, which lost 0 bases and 15 bases, there was a span of 18 bases. Looked up from germline, CDR1 is WNHNN and CDR2 is SYGVQD (reference sequence). The CDR3 totals 14 residues. This CDR3 reads CASSESGRIRIWHF. The CDR3 DNA sequence: TGCGCCAGCAGTGAGTCGGGCAGAATCCGGATATGGCATTTT.

The rearrangement links TRBV5-4 to TRBJ2-3, with TRBD2 matching 7 bases. This CDR3 spans 17 amino acids. The germline CDR1 and CDR2 sequences are SGHNT and YYREEE (reference sequence). V lost 0 bases, J lost 0 bases, and 7 bases stayed unmatched. The CDR3 nucleotides read TGTGCCAGCAGCTTGGCGGCTAGCGGTACTAGCACAGATACGCAGTATTTT. Protein product: CASSLAASGTSTDTQYF. The full variable domain, rest sourced from reference TRBV5-4 and TRBJ2-3, is ETGVTQSPTHLIKTRGQQVTLRCSSQSGHNTVSWYQQALGQGPQFIFQYYREEENGRGNFPPRFSGLQFPNYSSELNVNALELDDSALYLCASSLAASGTSTDTQYFGPGTRLTVL.

This rearrangement joins TRBV5-1 to TRBJ2-7; 15 nucleotides match TRBD2. Unmatched junction bases numbered 5, after V lost 4 bases and J lost 6 bases. There are 15 residues in the CDR3. The germline V gene has CDR1 SGHRS and CDR2 YFSETQ. The CDR3 coding sequence is TGCGCCAGCAGCGGAGGGGGACTAGCGGGGGGCGAGCAGTACTTC. Protein product: CASSGGGLAGGEQYF.

The chain combines TRBV19 with TRBJ1-4; D not resolved. CDR1 and CDR2 (germline): LNHDA, SQIVND (reference sequence). The ends were cut back, 2 bases at V and 6 bases at J, with 7 bases in the middle. The CDR3 runs 13 residues. In DNA form, the CDR3 reads TGTGCCAGTAGTATAAATAGAGATGAAAAACTGTTTTTT. Protein: CASSINRDEKLFF.

The chain combines TRBV7-2 with TRBJ2-1, with 12 bases fitting TRBD1. The germline gives CDR1 SGHTA, CDR2 FQGNSA. The CDR3 sequence is 14 residues long. V dropped 2 bases and J dropped 12; count of bases not matched to a gene: 5. CDR3 loop: CASSLSGTGGAQFF. As DNA, the CDR3 is TGTGCCAGCAGCTTATCCGGGACAGGGGGCGCGCAGTTCTTC. The variable domain in full, completed from reference TRBV7-2 and TRBJ2-1, reads GAGVSQSPSNKVTEKGKDVELRCDPISGHTALYWYRQSLGQGLEFLIYFQGNSAPDKSGLPSDRFSAERTGGSVSTLTIQRTQQEDSAVYLCASSLSGTGGAQFFGPGTRLTVL.

The chain joins TRBV18 to TRBJ1-4; 8 nucleotides agree with TRBD1. V shed 3 bases and J 3 bases; nucleotides not matched to a gene: 0. From germline, CDR1 is KGHSH and CDR2 LQKENI. There are 14 residues in the CDR3. This CDR3 is CASSPTGANEKLFF. For the CDR3, the DNA is TGTGCCAGCTCACCGACAGGGGCTAATGAAAAACTGTTTTTT. The variable domain in full, with the rest retrieved from reference TRBV18 and TRBJ1-4, is NAGVMQNPRHLVRRRGQEARLRCSPMKGHSHVYWYRQLPEEGLKFMVYLQKENIIDESGMPKERFSAEFPKEGPSILRIQQVVRGDSAAYFCASSPTGANEKLFFGSGTQLSVL.

Details on this clone: Other nucleotide sequences in the sample specify the same CDR3. The chain links TRBV6-5 to TRBJ1-2; D call uncertain. The germline CDR1 and CDR2 sequences are MNHEY and SVGAGI. CDR3 size: 14 residues. The ends were cut back, 0 bases at V and 2 bases at J, with 7 bases in the middle. This CDR3 is CASSYSGGNYGYTF. The CDR3, as DNA: TGTGCCAGCAGTTACTCGGGAGGGAACTATGGCTACACCTTC.

The chain employs TRBV25-1 and TRBJ2-5; D might be TRBD1 (6 bases). CDR1 is MGHDK and CDR2 is SYGVNS in the germline V gene. The CDR3 consists of 14 residues. V was pared by 5 bases and J by 5 bases, with 15 bases between. CDR3 DNA sequence: TGTGCCAGCAGTAAGTGGGGGCCTGGGGAGACCCAGTACTTC. Translation gives CASSKWGPGETQYF.

The chain links TRBV5-1 to TRBJ2-1; 12 bases match TRBD2. This CDR3 has 17 residues. After removal of 1 base from V and 7 bases from J, the junction contained 9 bases not matched to a gene. CDR1 and CDR2 (germline): SGHRS, YFSETQ. The DNA of the CDR3 is TGCGCCAGCAGCTTGTACGCCAGGACTAGCGGGATTAATGAGCAGTTCTTC. As protein: CASSLYARTSGINEQFF.